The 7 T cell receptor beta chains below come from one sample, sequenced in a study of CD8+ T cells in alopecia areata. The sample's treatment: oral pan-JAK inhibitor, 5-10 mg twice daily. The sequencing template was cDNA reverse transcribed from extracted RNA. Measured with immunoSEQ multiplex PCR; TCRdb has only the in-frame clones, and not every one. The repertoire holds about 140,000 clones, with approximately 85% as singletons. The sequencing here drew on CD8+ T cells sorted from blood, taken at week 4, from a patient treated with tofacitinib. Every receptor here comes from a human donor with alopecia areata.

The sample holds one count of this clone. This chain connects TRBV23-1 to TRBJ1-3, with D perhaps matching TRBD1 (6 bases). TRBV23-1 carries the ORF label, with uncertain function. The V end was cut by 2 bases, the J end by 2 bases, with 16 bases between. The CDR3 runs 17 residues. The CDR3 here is CASSQPRQEKAGNTIYF. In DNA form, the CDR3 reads TGCGCCAGCAGTCAACCCCGACAGGAGAAAGCTGGAAACACCATATATTTT.

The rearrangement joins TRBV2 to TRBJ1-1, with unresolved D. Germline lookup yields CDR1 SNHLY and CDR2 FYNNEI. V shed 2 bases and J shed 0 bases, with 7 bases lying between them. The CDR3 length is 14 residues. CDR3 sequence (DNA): TGTGCCAGCAGTGAACCGGGGATGAACACTGAAGCTTTCTTT. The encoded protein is CASSEPGMNTEAFF. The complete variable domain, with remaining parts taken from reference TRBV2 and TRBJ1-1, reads EPEVTQTPSHQVTQMGQEVILRCVPISNHLYFYWYRQILGQKVEFLVSFYNNEISEKSEIFDDQFSVERPDGSNFTLKIRSTKLEDSAMYFCASSEPGMNTEAFFGQGTRLTVV.

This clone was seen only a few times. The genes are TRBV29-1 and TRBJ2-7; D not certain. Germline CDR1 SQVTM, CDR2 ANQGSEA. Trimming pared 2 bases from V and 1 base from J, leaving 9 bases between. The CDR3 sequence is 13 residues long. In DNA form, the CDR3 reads TGCAGCGTTGAACTGGGAATATCCTACGAGCAGTACTTC. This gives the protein CSVELGISYEQYF.

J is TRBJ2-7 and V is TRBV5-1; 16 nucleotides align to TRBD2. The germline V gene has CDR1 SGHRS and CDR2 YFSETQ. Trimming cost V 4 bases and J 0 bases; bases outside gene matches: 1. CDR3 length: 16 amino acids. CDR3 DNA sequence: TGCGCCAGCAGCGGGACTAGCGGGGGGGACTCCTACGAGCAGTACTTC. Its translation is CASSGTSGGDSYEQYF.

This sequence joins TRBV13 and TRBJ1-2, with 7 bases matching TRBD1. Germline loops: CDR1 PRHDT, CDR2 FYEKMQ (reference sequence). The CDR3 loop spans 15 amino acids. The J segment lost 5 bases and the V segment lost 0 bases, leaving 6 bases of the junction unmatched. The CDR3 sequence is CASSLGGTAKYGYTF. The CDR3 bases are TGTGCCAGCAGCTTAGGAGGGACAGCGAAATATGGCTACACCTTC.

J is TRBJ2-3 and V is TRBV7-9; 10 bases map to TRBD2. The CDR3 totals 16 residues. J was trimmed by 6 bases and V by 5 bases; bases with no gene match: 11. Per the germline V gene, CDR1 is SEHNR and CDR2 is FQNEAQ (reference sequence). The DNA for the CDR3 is TGTGCCAGCAGCGGGGTAGCGGGGGGCCCATTGGATACGCAGTATTTT. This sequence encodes CASSGVAGGPLDTQYF.

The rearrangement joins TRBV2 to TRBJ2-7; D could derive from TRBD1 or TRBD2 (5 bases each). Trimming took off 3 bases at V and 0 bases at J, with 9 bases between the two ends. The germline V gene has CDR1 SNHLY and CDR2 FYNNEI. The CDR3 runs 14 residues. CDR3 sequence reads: CASSEGRLSYEQYF. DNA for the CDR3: TGTGCCAGCAGTGAGGGACGCCTCTCCTACGAGCAGTACTTC.